This T cell receptor (beta chain) was captured in a study of PD-1 blockade in classical Hodgkin lymphoma (dated by TCRdb to about 2020). With respect to the entire study: Nivolumab dosing was 3 mg/kg intravenously every 2 weeks, continuing until either disease progression or unacceptable toxicity. The study used CyTOF and TCR beta sequencing to define a peripheral blood immune signature of response to PD-1 blockade in classical Hodgkin lymphoma. The paper as a whole reports these results and caveats: Lower diversity was observed in patients in whom nivolumab was started less than 1 year after ASCT, and these patients were excluded from later analyses so that confounding by immune reconstitution would be avoided. Trial patients with a complete response had baseline diversity similar to that of newly diagnosed patients, while partial responders and progressors had significantly lower diversity. Baseline TCR diversity was reported to be lower in newly diagnosed patients than in healthy donors and to be lower still in relapsed/refractory patients. Only a single clinical trial cohort was studied, and what caused the repertoire differences, possibly disease activity or prior therapy, remained undefined. CD4+ but not CD8+ TCR diversity rose significantly by C4D1 (p=0.0027 vs p=0.16), most apparent in complete responders (p=0.02).

Worth noting for this clone: The target of this receptor is not known. It has no much larger one-base neighbor in the sample; base qualities were not kept.

The CDR3 holds 13 amino acids from the cysteine to the phenylalanine. Kept here is only the CDR3 DNA, which spans 39 bases and is read in frame from base 1. The V and J ends are trimmed by 7 bases and 9 bases, leaving 13 bases between them. CDR1 and CDR2 are read off the germline V gene (reference sequence) as SEHNR and FQNEAQ. Genomic DNA was extracted with the Qiagen DNeasy kit from unsorted PBMCs and from negatively selected CD4+ and CD8+ fractions. TCR beta CDR3 regions were subjected to amplification by immunoSEQ multiplex PCR with primers that anneal to V and J segments. A synthetic immune receptor repertoire was used to minimize amplification bias, and any remaining bias was removed computationally after sequencing. As for the original processing: Custom Python scripts were used to quantify repertoire diversity as the Shannon entropy index. Unsorted, CD4+ and CD8+ repertoires were examined separately, except in combined analyses, for which CD4+ and CD8+ sequences were merged in silico. A clone was considered expanded if an increase in frequency of at least 2-fold after treatment relative to C1D1 was found, and a pseudocount of 0.5 was applied to clones undetected at baseline. Clones with 0 or 1 copy at C1D1 were classified as singleton clones, and clones with 2 or more copies were classified as non-singleton clones. Clones expanded in unsorted samples were labelled as CD4+, CD8+ or unknown by matching protein sequences in sorted samples from the same patient. Wilcoxon tests on paired samples were used to test diversity changes from C1D1 to C4D1. TCRdb's version of the immuneACCESS table is confined to in-frame rearrangements and falls short of the full clone set. An unresolved V gene accounts for under half of the shortfall where checked; the remainder is of unknown origin. From that table come the V and J calls and clone size; the DNA was used to work out D and trimming. This sample is represented by 55,000 to 60,000 clones; approximately 90% of them were singletons. Less than 11% of the sample belongs to the ten largest clones.

The intended sense of this specimen's time point label: cycle 2 day 1 (C2D1) of nivolumab. Relapse after autologous stem cell transplantation had occurred in all trial patients, and cohorts A, B and C were distinguished by prior brentuximab vedotin exposure. The trial cohort was composed of roughly 60 patients with relapsed/refractory classical Hodgkin lymphoma, for whom complete response, partial response or progressive disease was recorded as best overall response. Single-agent nivolumab was administered to trial patients in the multi-cohort phase II CheckMate 205 trial. Best overall response was determined by an independent review committee according to the 2007 International Working Group response criteria. Trial PBMCs were collected immediately before nivolumab initiation (C1D1) and during therapy at cycle 2 day 1 and cycle 4 day 1. Peripheral blood was collected in 8 mL Vacutainer Cell Preparation Tubes, from which PBMCs were isolated by centrifugation and then cryopreserved.

The material sequenced was peripheral blood mononuclear cells (PBMCs), taken before the second cycle of nivolumab. The sequence derives from a human donor with classical Hodgkin lymphoma. The chain couples TRBV7-9 to TRBJ1-6; too little of a D gene remains to name it. In nucleotides, the sequence is TGTGCCAGCAATGGTGCGGAGGGTTCACCCCTCCACTTT. Its protein reads: CASNGAEGSPLHF.